The clone carrying this T cell receptor (beta chain) has just a few counts. The CDR3 length is 12 residues. Trimming took off 3 bases at V and 8 bases at J, with 10 bases between the two ends. CDR1 is LNHDA and CDR2 is SQIVND in the germline V gene (reference sequence). The protocol was immunoSEQ multiplex PCR, while the TCRdb copy is restricted to in-frame clones and leaves out a portion. The sample carries about 320,000 clones, 70% to 90% recorded once. The source of the sample is a study of blood T cell repertoires in COVID-19. Across the whole study: Some COVID-19 samples were acute and others convalescent; all came from the United States, Italy and Spain.

The age range of participants was 18 to 89 years, with residence in under 30 US areas. Assignments of participants to cohorts depended upon their own reported clinical history. The sequenced sample consisted of PBMCs or T cells enriched from blood (not recorded which). The receptor was isolated from a woman aged 18 to 35 who had recovered from COVID-19. This chain uses TRBV19 with TRBJ1-2, with D perhaps TRBD1 (5 bases). Here the CDR3 reads CASSIGTQGYTF. CDR3 sequence (DNA): TGTGCCAGTAGTATCGGGACTCAAGGCTACACCTTC.